Following are 2 T cell receptor beta chains from one sample sequenced in a study of blood T cell repertoires in COVID-19. The repertoire was sequenced with immunoSEQ multiplex PCR; TCRdb's copy has only in-frame clones and lacks some. The data contain about 150,000 clones, roughly 90% of them singletons. The sample consisted of peripheral blood. The receptors come from a human donor in a cohort sampled during active COVID-19.

The V gene is TRBV5-4, the J gene TRBJ2-5; 10 nucleotides match TRBD2. The CDR3 sequence is 16 residues long. The germline CDR1 and CDR2 sequences are SGHNT and YYREEE (reference sequence). V shed 0 bases and J 1 base; nucleotides not matched to a gene: 3. In DNA, the CDR3 is TGTGCCAGCAGCTTGGGTAGCGGGGGGAGCCAAGAGACCCAGTACTTC. Its protein is CASSLGSGGSQETQYF. Based on the CDR3 plus reference TRBV5-4 and TRBJ2-5, the full variable domain is ETGVTQSPTHLIKTRGQQVTLRCSSQSGHNTVSWYQQALGQGPQFIFQYYREEENGRGNFPPRFSGLQFPNYSSELNVNALELDDSALYLCASSLGSGGSQETQYFGPGTRLLVL.

This clone was recorded a few times. The chain employs TRBV7-2 and TRBJ1-2; TRBD1 agrees at 8 bases. V was clipped by 1 base and J by 8 bases; unmatched bases: 6. The V gene's germline CDR1 is SGHTA and CDR2 FQGNSA. This CDR3 comprises 14 residues. DNA of the CDR3: TGTGCCAGCAGCTTAGGGTCAGGGGGCCTGGGCTACACCTTC. The encoded protein is CASSLGSGGLGYTF.